These 24 T cell receptor beta chains share one sample of origin, sequenced in a study of early T cells in non-severe SARS-CoV-2 infection. A single record per CDR3 protein comes from TCRdb applying MiXCR to the 5' RACE reads. The table shows around 92,000 distinct CDR3 sequences, with approximately 10% occurring only once. Sequencing was carried out using whole blood. These receptors originate from an adult who was a healthcare worker with PCR-confirmed SARS-CoV-2 infection or an uninfected control (not recorded which).

This clonotype was seen a few times. This chain connects TRBV20-1 to TRBJ1-5; maybe TRBD1 (5 bases). The V end was cut by 2 bases, the J end by 2 bases, with 10 bases between. Germline CDR1 is DFQATT and CDR2 is SNEGSKA (reference sequence). The CDR3 is made up of 14 amino acids. The DNA for the CDR3 is TGCAGTGCTAGACCCTGGGGCGGCAATCAGCCCCAGCATTTT. Translated: CSARPWGGNQPQHF.

This sequence joins TRBV6-1 and TRBJ2-3, with 13 bases fitting TRBD2. Germline CDR1 MNHNS, CDR2 SASEGT. CDR3 length equals 16 residues. The J segment lost 1 base and the V segment lost 6 bases, leaving 4 bases of the junction unmatched. The CDR3 reads CASRTGLAGGTDTQYF. The CDR3 DNA reads TGTGCCAGCAGGACCGGACTAGCGGGGGGCACAGATACGCAGTATTTT.

This clonotype has only a few counts. This chain connects TRBV12-3 or TRBV12-4 to TRBJ2-3; 13 bases are a match to TRBD2. V lost 7 bases, J lost 7 bases, and 14 bases stayed unmatched. The CDR3 runs to 17 residues. CDR3 sequence (DNA): TGTGCCAGCAATTCTCAACCAGGGACTAGCGGGACATATACGCAGTATTTT. This sequence encodes CASNSQPGTSGTYTQYF.

On this clonotype: The junction shows a germline mismatch at one end, possibly a read error. The gene calls are TRBV19 and TRBJ1-1, with D possibly being TRBD1 (5 bases). Germline CDR1 and CDR2: LNHDA and SQIVND (reference sequence). This CDR3 region has 14 residues. CDR3 sequence: CASRLSWGNTVAFF. DNA for the CDR3: TGTGCCAGTAGGCTATCCTGGGGGAACACTGTAGCTTTCTTT.

The sample holds a few counts of this clonotype. This chain uses TRBV7-2 with TRBJ1-2; no clear D gene. CDR3 length equals 15 residues. Looked up from germline, CDR1 is SGHTA and CDR2 is FQGNSA. Trimming cost V 4 bases and J 5 bases, with 17 bases left between them. CDR3 coding DNA: TGTGCCAGCAGCTATCTCAGCAGCGGGGATTATGGCTACACCTTC. Translating gives CASSYLSSGDYGYTF.

This clonotype was seen a few times. The chain links TRBV28 to TRBJ2-1; D is undetermined. CDR1 is MDHEN, CDR2 SYDVKM, per germline. This CDR3 is built from 10 residues. The V and J ends lost 2 bases and 9 bases respectively, with 2 bases between them. Written as DNA, the CDR3 is TGTGCCAGCAGTTTAGTTGAGCAGTTCTTC. It specifies CASSLVEQFF.

This clonotype was detected only a few times. The CDR3 coding sequence is TGCAGCGTTGAAGGTGGGCAGGAGGCCTACAATGAGCAGTTCTTC. This gives the protein CSVEGGQEAYNEQFF. The chain combines TRBV29-1 with TRBJ2-1; the D gene is possibly TRBD2 (5 bases). This CDR3 comprises 15 residues. The V end was cut by 1 base, the J end by 2 bases, with 12 bases between. CDR1 is SQVTM and CDR2 is ANQGSEA in the germline V gene.

The rearrangement uses TRBV28 and TRBJ2-5, with D unresolved. The length of the CDR3 is 12 residues. With 6 bases removed from V and 4 bases from J, the gap between germline ends came to 9 bases. Germline V gene data show CDR1 as MDHEN and CDR2 as SYDVKM. As DNA, the CDR3 is TGTGCCAGCAGATCGGAGCCAGAGACCCAGTACTTC. Translating it yields CASRSEPETQYF.

The rearrangement joins TRBV9 to TRBJ1-6; 7 nucleotides align to TRBD1. V lost 3 bases and J lost 5; bases outside the gene matches: 11. The CDR3 runs 17 residues. The germline CDR1 and CDR2 sequences are SGDLS and YYNGEE. Here the CDR3 reads CASSARPRGGNNSPLHF. CDR3 sequence (DNA): TGTGCCAGCAGCGCACGACCCAGGGGGGGCAATAATTCACCCCTCCACTTT.

The CDR3 sequence is CSVAGSSTDTQYF. For the CDR3, the DNA is TGCAGCGTGGCCGGGTCGAGCACAGATACGCAGTATTTT. The rearrangement uses TRBV29-1 and TRBJ2-3; D unclear. V was trimmed by 6 bases and J by 0 bases, leaving 10 bases between them. Germline CDR1 and CDR2: SQVTM and ANQGSEA. CDR3 length: 13 amino acids.

This clonotype was seen at least ten times. The V gene is TRBV20-1, the J gene TRBJ2-1; D remains ambiguous. The V end was cut by 5 bases, the J end by 7 bases, with 12 bases between. In germline, CDR1 is DFQATT, CDR2 SNEGSKA (reference sequence). The CDR3 totals 12 residues. CDR3 bases: TGCAGTGCTCCAATCCCCGGGAATGAGCAGTTCTTC. This encodes CSAPIPGNEQFF.

The genes are TRBV9 and TRBJ2-3; D call uncertain. The ends were cut back, 0 bases at V and 4 bases at J, with 12 bases in the middle. Germline assignment: CDR1 SGDLS and CDR2 YYNGEE. The CDR3 contains 15 residues. The CDR3: CASSVGPYKSDTQYF. CDR3 in DNA: TGTGCCAGCAGCGTAGGGCCTTATAAGTCAGATACGCAGTATTTT.

Many counts were recorded for this clonotype. V usage is TRBV5-1 and J usage is TRBJ2-2, with D possibly TRBD1 on 5 matching bases. Trimming left V 4 bases short and J 0 bases short, with 13 bases between. Germline V lookup: CDR1 SGHRS, CDR2 YFSETQ. CDR3 size: 16 residues. The CDR3 loop reads CASSLWTNANTGELFF. CDR3 DNA sequence: TGCGCCAGCAGCCTCTGGACAAACGCGAACACCGGGGAGCTGTTTTTT.

This clonotype was observed a handful of times. V gene TRBV10-2 combines with J gene TRBJ1-6, with a possible D match to TRBD1 (6 bases). The germline gives CDR1 WSHSY, CDR2 SAAADI. Trimming pared 4 bases from V and 8 bases from J, leaving 12 bases between. The CDR3 covers 14 residues. The CDR3: CASSGGQRDSPLHF. The CDR3 DNA is TGCGCCAGCAGTGGGGGGCAGCGCGATTCACCCCTCCACTTT.

At least ten counts were recorded for this clonotype. The gene calls are TRBV30 and TRBJ1-6; D not resolved. CDR1 and CDR2 from the germline V gene are GTSNPN and SVGIG (reference sequence). V was clipped by 3 bases and J by 4 bases, with 7 bases between them. The CDR3 is 13 residues long. CDR3: CAWSANYNSPLHF. CDR3 sequence (DNA): TGTGCCTGGAGCGCCAATTATAATTCACCCCTCCACTTT.

The sample holds many counts of this clonotype. V and J are TRBV19 and TRBJ1-1; D uncertain. The CDR3 consists of 17 residues. CDR1 and CDR2 from the germline V gene are LNHDA and SQIVND (reference sequence). Trimming removed 1 base from V and 0 bases from J, with 15 bases in between. The CDR3 DNA sequence: TGTGCCAGTAGTATAGGTATGGAGGCGGCGATGAACACTGAAGCTTTCTTT. Translation: CASSIGMEAAMNTEAFF.

This clonotype was seen more than once but under ten times. The chain employs TRBV20-1 and TRBJ2-1; 15 positions match TRBD2. With 5 bases clipped from V and 9 bases from J, the junction kept 8 bases outside the gene matches. The CDR3 spans 15 residues. Per germline, CDR1 DFQATT and CDR2 SNEGSKA (reference sequence). DNA of the CDR3: TGCAGTGCTTACGGGGGGACTAGCGGGAGGACTGAGCAGTTCTTC. Its protein product is CSAYGGTSGRTEQFF.

CDR3 DNA sequence: TGTGCCAGCTCAGAACCGGGACACGTGGAGCAGTACTTC. This translates into CASSEPGHVEQYF. The chain couples TRBV18 to TRBJ2-7, with D perhaps matching TRBD1 (6 bases). The CDR3 runs 13 residues. Per germline, CDR1 KGHSH and CDR2 LQKENI. The V and J ends lost 5 bases and 7 bases respectively, with 15 bases between them.

The chain carries TRBV6-1 and TRBJ1-3; D possibly corresponds to TRBD1 (6 bases). V was clipped by 6 bases and J by 4 bases, with 13 bases between them. From germline, CDR1 is MNHNS and CDR2 SASEGT. CDR3 length: 14 residues. The CDR3 here is CASREQGTGNTIYF. CDR3 in DNA: TGTGCCAGCAGGGAACAGGGAACCGGAAACACCATATATTTT.

The V and J genes are TRBV7-3 and TRBJ1-3; D unresolved. Germline V CDR1 and CDR2: SGHTA, FQGTGA. Trimming pared 1 base from V and 2 bases from J, leaving 3 bases between. CDR3 size: 13 residues. In DNA, the CDR3 is TGTGCCAGCAGCTTAAACGCTGGAAACACCATATATTTT. Its protein product is CASSLNAGNTIYF.

CDR3 loop: CASSQDPREAKNIQYF. CDR3 coding DNA: TGCGCCAGCAGCCAAGATCCGAGGGAGGCCAAAAACATTCAGTACTTC. The chain recombines TRBV4-1 with TRBJ2-4, with D possibly being TRBD2 (5 bases). Trimming took off 0 bases at V and 1 base at J, with 10 bases between the two ends. Looked up from germline, CDR1 is MGHRA and CDR2 is YSYEKL. The CDR3 runs 16 residues.

This clonotype was observed many times. The chain carries TRBV6-5 and TRBJ2-4, with D perhaps matching TRBD1 (6 bases). With 0 bases removed from V and 8 bases from J, the gap between germline ends came to 11 bases. The CDR3 sequence is 14 residues long. CDR1 MNHEY and CDR2 SVGAGI come from the germline V gene. CDR3 coding DNA: TGTGCCAGCAGTTACTCGATCGCAGGGGACATTCAGTACTTC. This translates into CASSYSIAGDIQYF.

This clonotype showed up just a few times. The CDR3 region is CASAGVVSYNEQFF. CDR3 DNA sequence: TGTGCTAGTGCCGGAGTAGTCTCCTACAATGAGCAGTTCTTC. The chain carries TRBV12-5 and TRBJ2-1, with D hard to call. Germline V gene sequence: CDR1 LGHNT, CDR2 FRNRAP. V was trimmed by 7 bases and J by 0 bases, leaving 10 bases between them. The CDR3 length is 14 residues.

This clonotype has at least ten counts. CDR3 sequence: CSARALSIGQQFF. CDR3 nucleotides: TGCAGTGCTAGAGCCCTTTCGATAGGGCAGCAGTTCTTC. This chain uses TRBV20-1 with TRBJ2-1, with unresolved D. The CDR3 loop spans 13 amino acids. The germline V and J ends were trimmed by 1 base and 11 bases, with 15 bases remaining between them. Germline V gene lookup returns CDR1 DFQATT and CDR2 SNEGSKA (reference sequence).